A selection of T cell receptor beta chains follows, all from one sample in a study of Graves' ophthalmopathy and Graves' hyperthyroidism. TCRdb fed the multiplex PCR reads into MiXCR, producing one record per CDR3 protein. The table shows 660,000 or so distinct CDR3 sequences, with roughly two fifths occurring only once. The sequenced sample was peripheral blood. The receptors originated from an adult man with Graves' ophthalmopathy. Both conserved end residues are part of each CDR3. Each record gives: D gene, clone size, J gene, V gene, CDR3 protein, CDR3 DNA. A D gene is named only where the DNA matches it firmly. Clone size is stated in some rows and not others, as once, few, many or a class when expanded.

>.|many|TRBJ2-6|TRBV5-1
CASSFGGIGSSGANVLTF
TGCGCCAGCAGCTTCGGAGGGATCGGAAGTTCTGGGGCCAACGTCCTGACTTTC
>TRBD1|many|TRBJ2-7|TRBV7-3
CASSPGQDSYEQYF
TGTGCCAGCAGCCCCGGACAGGATTCCTACGAGCAGTACTTC
>.|many|TRBJ2-5|TRBV25-1
CASRDSLNQETQYF
TGTGCCAGCAGGGACAGCCTAAACCAAGAGACCCAGTACTTC
>TRBD1|.|TRBJ2-2|TRBV5-4
CASSLVQGRIGELFF
TGTGCCAGCAGCTTGGTACAGGGGCGGATCGGGGAGCTGTTTTTT
>.|few|TRBJ2-7|TRBV6-2/TRBV6-3
CASSYSRTTSYEQYF
TGTGCCAGCAGTTACTCGAGGACTACATCGTACGAGCAGTACTTC
>.|.|TRBJ1-1|TRBV7-4
CASSQDLAGAGTEAFF
TGCGCCAGCAGCCAAGATCTGGCAGGGGCGGGCACTGAAGCTTTCTTT
>TRBD1|.|TRBJ2-6|TRBV29-1
CSVGGQGDGANVLTF
TGCAGCGTTGGGGGACAGGGGGATGGGGCCAACGTCCTGACTTTC
>TRBD1|few|TRBJ1-1|TRBV12-5
CASSPLGQGNTEAFF
TGTGCCAGCTCACCACTTGGACAGGGAAACACTGAAGCTTTCTTT
>.|many|TRBJ1-3|TRBV19
CASSLQGNTIYF
TGTGCCAGTAGTTTACAGGGAAACACCATATATTTT
>TRBD1|many|TRBJ2-5|TRBV7-2
CASSTNRGQETQYF
TGTGCCAGCAGCACCAACAGGGGGCAAGAGACCCAGTACTTC
>TRBD1|many|TRBJ1-3|TRBV2
CASSRGGSGNTIYF
TGTGCCAGCAGCAGGGGGGGCTCTGGAAACACCATATATTTT
>.|few|TRBJ2-7|TRBV12-3/TRBV12-4
CASSQADEQYF
TGTGCCAGCAGTCAAGCCGACGAGCAGTACTTC
>TRBD2|few|TRBJ2-5|TRBV25-1
CASSGEGETQYF
TGTGCCAGCAGTGGGGAGGGGGAGACCCAGTACTTC
>.|.|TRBJ1-1|TRBV29-1
CSVRRGNTEAFF
TGCAGCGTTCGCAGGGGTAACACTGAAGCTTTCTTT
>.|.|TRBJ1-2|TRBV9
CASEEDVGDYGYTF
TGTGCCAGCGAAGAGGACGTCGGGGACTATGGCTACACCTTC
>.|.|TRBJ1-2|TRBV29-1
CSSQQGHGYTF
TGCAGCAGTCAGCAGGGCCATGGCTACACCTTC
>.|few|TRBJ2-7|TRBV3-1
CASSHSIVYEQYF
TGTGCCAGCAGCCACAGTATTGTCTACGAGCAGTACTTC
>TRBD2|.|TRBJ2-5|TRBV5-1
CASSPGGGARETQYF
TGCGCCAGCAGCCCGGGCGGGGGGGCTCGAGAGACCCAGTACTTC
>.|.|TRBJ2-7|TRBV29-1
CSVGRASYEQYF
TGCAGCGTTGGGCGGGCTTCCTACGAGCAGTACTTC
>TRBD1|.|TRBJ2-3|TRBV7-2
CASSLRGQVADTQYF
TGTGCCAGCAGCTTACGGGGACAGGTTGCAGATACGCAGTATTTT
>.|few|TRBJ2-6|TRBV7-8
CASKPPPSHSGANVLTF
TGTGCCAGCAAACCCCCCCCCAGCCACTCTGGGGCCAACGTCCTGACTTTC
>.|many|TRBJ1-4|TRBV9
CASSSTGLNEKLFF
TGTGCCAGCAGCTCGACAGGTCTTAATGAAAAACTGTTTTTT
>.|.|TRBJ2-6|TRBV7-9
CASSGGPTTAF
TGTGCCAGCAGCGGGGGCCCAACGACAGCTTTC
>TRBD2|.|TRBJ2-2|TRBV19
CASSISQRGTGELFF
TGTGCCAGTAGTATATCCCAGCGGGGGACCGGGGAGCTGTTTTTT
>.|.|TRBJ1-2|TRBV2
CASRAGRNYGYTF
TGTGCCAGCAGGGCGGGGCGAAACTATGGCTACACCTTC
>.|many|TRBJ2-5|TRBV5-1
CASSLASQGAQETQYF
TGCGCCAGCAGCTTGGCCTCGCAGGGCGCACAAGAGACCCAGTACTTC
>TRBD1|many|TRBJ1-2|TRBV10-3
CAIRTGSRGYGYTF
TGTGCCATCAGGACAGGGTCCAGGGGCTATGGCTACACCTTC
>TRBD1|many|TRBJ1-1|TRBV20-1
CSARTGGGTTEAFF
TGCAGTGCTAGGACAGGGGGAGGAACAACTGAAGCTTTCTTT
>.|many|TRBJ1-1|TRBV7-9
CASSRLPEAFF
TGTGCCAGCAGCCGCCTCCCTGAAGCTTTCTTT
>.|.|TRBJ2-3|TRBV7-9
CASSLAGGRTDTQYF
TGTGCCAGCAGCTTAGCGGGGGGGCGCACAGATACGCAGTATTTT
>.|.|TRBJ2-5|TRBV15
CATSRQGAETQYF
TGTGCCACCAGCAGACAGGGTGCGGAGACCCAGTACTTC
>.|once|TRBJ2-6|TRBV9
CASSVASNVLTF
TGTGCCAGCAGCGTAGCGTCCAACGTCCTGACTTTC
>.|once|TRBJ1-1|TRBV24-1
CATSDTGSTEAFF
TGTGCCACCAGTGATACAGGGAGCACTGAAGCCTTCTTT
>.|once|TRBJ2-7|TRBV25-1
CASSKPGIGTWRSEQYF
TGTGCCAGCAGCAAGCCGGGGATTGGGACCTGGAGGTCCGAGCAGTACTTC
>TRBD1|many|TRBJ2-7|TRBV19
CASSMGTEYYEQYF
TGTGCCAGTAGTATGGGGACAGAGTACTACGAGCAGTACTTC
>TRBD1|.|TRBJ1-2|TRBV7-9
CASSQGQPNYGYTF
TGCGCCAGCAGCCAGGGACAGCCTAACTATGGCTACACCTTC
>.|.|TRBJ2-7|TRBV10-2
CASVEDRDSSYEQYF
TGCGCCAGCGTTGAAGATCGGGATAGCTCCTACGAGCAGTACTTC
>.|.|TRBJ1-1|TRBV6-5
CASSYGRLDTEAFF
TGTGCCAGCAGTTACGGTAGGCTCGACACTGAAGCTTTCTTT
>.|few|TRBJ1-5|TRBV12-3/TRBV12-4
CASSIARVGSNQPQHF
TGTGCCAGCAGTATTGCCAGGGTCGGTAGCAATCAGCCCCAGCATTTT
>TRBD1|many|TRBJ1-5|TRBV12-3/TRBV12-4
CASSRRTGTNQPQHF
TGTGCCAGCAGCCGGCGGACAGGTACCAATCAGCCCCAGCATTTT
>TRBD1|.|TRBJ2-5|TRBV5-6
CASSSKIYRGQETQYF
TGTGCCAGCAGCTCAAAGATTTACAGGGGGCAAGAGACCCAGTACTTC
>.|many|TRBJ2-7|TRBV19
CASSSRTSSYEQYF
TGTGCCAGTAGTTCCCGGACAAGCTCCTACGAGCAGTACTTC
>.|.|TRBJ2-1|TRBV2
CASTTRRQNEQFF
TGTGCCAGCACAACTCGTCGGCAGAATGAGCAGTTCTTC